The sequence of this T cell receptor beta chain was determined in a study of Tregs in tolerant kidney transplant recipients. About the study: Recipients received nonmyeloablative bone marrow transplants from related graft donors, with transient mixed chimerism.

Thawed PBMCs were FACS-sorted into unstimulated CD4+CD25+CD127- regulatory T cells, CD4+CD25- non-regulatory cells, CD4 and CD8 cells. Sequenced by immunoSEQ multiplex PCR; TCRdb stores in-frame clones only, minus some. Found here are some 62,000 clones, approximately 98% of them singletons; the top ten hold 0.34%. As concerns this clone: The antigen is not known.

Whole-study results and caveats: The most relevant donor-specific Treg TCRbeta repertoire apparently came from expansion with activated donor B cells.

This CDR3 region has 15 residues. V lost 5 bases to trimming and J lost 8 bases; unmatched junction nucleotides: 5. From germline, CDR1 is SGHTA and CDR2 FQGTGA. This specimen was Tregs from blood, taken before the transplant. The receptor comes from a human donor who received a combined kidney and bone marrow transplant. The J gene is TRBJ2-1, the V gene TRBV7-3; 14 bases are a match to TRBD2. CDR3 nucleotides: TGTGCCAGCAGCCTGGGACTAGCGGGAGAGCATGAGCAGTTCTTC. Its translation is CASSLGLAGEHEQFF.